The TCR beta chain described here comes from a study of vaccination effects on CD4 cells after COVID-19. Trimming shortened V by 7 bases and J by 3 bases, and 6 bases separated the two germline ends. CDR3 length: 11 residues. Concerning this clone: Antigen unknown.

Before sequencing took place, the ViraFEST assay used viral peptide pools to expand antigen-specific CD4+ T cells. After about 10 days in culture, the CD4+ T cells were isolated. Each participant was administered two doses of either the BNT162b2 or the mRNA-1273 vaccine. Assay: immunoSEQ multiplex PCR; the TCRdb copy retains only in-frame clones and omits some. Found here are 25,000 to 30,000 clones, 65% to 80% of them singletons; the top ten hold approximately 8.8%. The J gene is TRBJ1-1, the V gene TRBV12-3 or TRBV12-4; no firm D call. This receptor was obtained from a human donor who received a COVID-19 vaccine. The source was CD4+ T cells from PBMCs cultured with HCoV-NL63 spike peptides, collected after COVID-19 vaccination. In DNA, the CDR3 is TGTGCCAGCATTTACCACACTGAAGCTTTCTTT. Its protein product is CASIYHTEAFF.